This T cell receptor beta chain derives from a study of post-analysis software for immune sequencing data. Study context: Relapsing-remitting, secondary progressive and progressive-relapsing forms made up the multiple sclerosis disease courses.

Study-wide findings and caveats: Elevated frequency relative to controls characterized about 5 TRBV segments in patients, TRBV5-6, TRBV5-1 and TRBV20-1 among them.

Of note for this clonotype: Its antigen remains unidentified.

The TCR beta cDNA libraries contained unique molecular identifiers. One entry per CDR3 protein results from TCRdb running MiXCR on the PCR reads. This sample carries 750,000 to 950,000 distinct CDR3 sequences, under 70% of them seen once, and the ten largest clones take about 4.5%. Trimming cost V 0 bases and J 4 bases, with 15 bases left between them. CDR3 length: 16 residues. Germline CDR1 is SGHAT and CDR2 is FQNNGV. The origin of this receptor is a girl aged 10 to 17 with multiple sclerosis. The sample consisted of blood. The V call is TRBV11-2, the J call TRBJ1-1; maybe TRBD1 (5 bases). This CDR3 reads CASSLDLGAGSTEAFF. The CDR3 coding sequence is TGTGCCAGCAGCTTAGATCTAGGGGCGGGTTCCACTGAAGCTTTCTTT.